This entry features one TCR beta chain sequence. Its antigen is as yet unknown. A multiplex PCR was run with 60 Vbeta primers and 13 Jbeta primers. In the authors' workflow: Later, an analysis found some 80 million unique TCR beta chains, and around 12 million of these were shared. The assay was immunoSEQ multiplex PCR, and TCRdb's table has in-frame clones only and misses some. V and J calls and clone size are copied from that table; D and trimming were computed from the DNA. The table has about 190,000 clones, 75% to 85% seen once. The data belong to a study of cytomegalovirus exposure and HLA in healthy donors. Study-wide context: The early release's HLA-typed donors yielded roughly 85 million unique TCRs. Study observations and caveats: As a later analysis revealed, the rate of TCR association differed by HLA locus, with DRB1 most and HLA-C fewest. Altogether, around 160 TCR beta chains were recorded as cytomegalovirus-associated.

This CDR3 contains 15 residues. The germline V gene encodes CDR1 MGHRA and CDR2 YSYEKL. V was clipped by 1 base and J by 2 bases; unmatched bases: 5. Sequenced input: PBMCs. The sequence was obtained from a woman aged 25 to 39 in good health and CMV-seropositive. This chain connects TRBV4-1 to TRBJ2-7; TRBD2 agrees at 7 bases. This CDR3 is CASSQVGLGAYEQYF. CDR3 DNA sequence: TGCGCCAGCAGCCAAGTTGGACTAGGAGCCTACGAGCAGTACTTC.